This TCR beta chain was identified in a study of T cells in Graves' hyperthyroidism and ophthalmopathy. This clonotype was found many times. Researchers amplified the TCR beta CDR3 regions from RNA transcripts. When the TCR CDR3 underwent first-round RT-PCR, the HTBI primer set was used. Each CDR3 protein gets one entry after TCRdb re-called the multiplex PCR reads with MiXCR. The sample shows approximately 640,000 distinct CDR3 sequences, approximately 15% of them seen only once. The CDR3 consists of 13 residues. Per germline, CDR1 SQVTM and CDR2 ANQGSEA. With 3 bases removed from V and 4 bases from J, the gap between germline ends came to 13 bases.

The source of this sequence is a man in his fifties or sixties with Graves' hyperthyroidism. The gene calls are TRBV29-1 and TRBJ2-7, with D maybe TRBD1 (6 bases). Source material: blood. The CDR3 DNA reads as TGCAGCGTTGATACAGGGAATCGGTACGAGCAGTACTTC. It is translated as CSVDTGNRYEQYF.